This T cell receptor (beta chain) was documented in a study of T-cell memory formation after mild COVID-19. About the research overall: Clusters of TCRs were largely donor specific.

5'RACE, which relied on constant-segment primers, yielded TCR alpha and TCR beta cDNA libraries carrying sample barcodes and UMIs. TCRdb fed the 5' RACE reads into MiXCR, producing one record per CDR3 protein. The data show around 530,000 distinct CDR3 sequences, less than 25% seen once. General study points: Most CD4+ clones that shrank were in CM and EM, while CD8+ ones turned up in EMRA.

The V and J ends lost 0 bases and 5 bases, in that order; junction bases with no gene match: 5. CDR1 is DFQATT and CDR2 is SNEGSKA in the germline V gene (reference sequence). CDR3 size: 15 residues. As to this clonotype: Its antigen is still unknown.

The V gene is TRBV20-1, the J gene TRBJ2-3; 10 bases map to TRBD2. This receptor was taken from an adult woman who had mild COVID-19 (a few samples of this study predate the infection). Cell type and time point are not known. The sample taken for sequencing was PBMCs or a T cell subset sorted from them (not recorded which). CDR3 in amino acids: CSARDSQRGGDTQYF. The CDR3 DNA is TGCAGTGCTAGAGATTCCCAGCGGGGGGGAGATACGCAGTATTTT.